Below are 5 T cell receptor beta chains sequenced from a single sample in a study of T cells in tuberculosis. The sample's time point: new active TB diagnosis, blood taken before or within 7 days of starting treatment. The table came from immunoSEQ multiplex PCR; TCRdb's copy has only in-frame clones and leaves some out. Here the sample spans 25,000 to 35,000 clones, roughly nine tenths being singletons. The sequenced sample was PBMCs, obtained at tuberculosis diagnosis. The receptor set was obtained from an adult with tuberculosis.

The chain couples TRBV30 to TRBJ2-5; D is perhaps TRBD1 (5 bases). CDR1 is GTSNPN, CDR2 SVGIG, per germline (reference sequence). V lost 3 bases and J lost 4, with 12 bases in between. The CDR3 runs 13 residues. CDR3 DNA sequence: TGTGCCTGGAGCCGACAGTTCGGAGAGACCCAGTACTTC. This encodes CAWSRQFGETQYF. Complete variable domain (other parts from reference TRBV30 and TRBJ2-5): SQTIHQWPATLVQPVGSPLSLECTVEGTSNPNLYWYRQAAGRGLQLLFYSVGIGQISSEVPQNLSASRPQDRQFILSSKKLLLSDSGFYLCAWSRQFGETQYFGPGTRLLVL.

V gene TRBV2 combines with J gene TRBJ1-2; D call uncertain. There are 13 residues in the CDR3. CDR1 SNHLY and CDR2 FYNNEI come from the germline V gene. Trimming stripped 3 bases from V and 4 bases from J, with 9 bases between. The DNA of the CDR3 is TGTGCCAGCAGTGATGAGTCGGTCTATGGCTACACCTTC. It yields the protein CASSDESVYGYTF.

A remark on this clone: An end of the junction does not agree with germline; a read error may underlie this. The genes are TRBV27 and TRBJ2-1; 7 nucleotides align to TRBD2. The CDR3 sequence is 14 residues long. Germline CDR1 reads MNHEY; CDR2 reads SMNVEV (reference sequence). The CDR3 region has the DNA TGTGCCACCAGTTTGACGGGGGGAAGTAATGAGCAGTTCTTC. Its translation: CATSLTGGSNEQFF.

The CDR3 loop is CASSLTSGAFYEQYF. The CDR3 region has the DNA TGTGCCAGCAGTTTGACTAGCGGGGCCTTCTACGAGCAGTACTTC. The chain couples TRBV6-4 to TRBJ2-7; TRBD2 matches at 11 bases. V was clipped by 5 bases and J by 3 bases; unmatched bases: 6. CDR3 size: 15 residues. Looked up from germline, CDR1 is MRHNA and CDR2 is SNTAGT.

This rearrangement joins TRBV10-3 to TRBJ1-6; D possibly corresponds to TRBD1 (5 bases). Trimming took off 0 bases at V and 5 bases at J, with 5 bases between the two ends. Germline lookup yields CDR1 ENHRY and CDR2 SYGVKD. CDR3 size: 14 residues. This chain's CDR3 is CAISESGDNSPLHF. CDR3 in DNA: TGTGCCATCAGTGAGTCAGGGGATAATTCACCCCTCCACTTT.